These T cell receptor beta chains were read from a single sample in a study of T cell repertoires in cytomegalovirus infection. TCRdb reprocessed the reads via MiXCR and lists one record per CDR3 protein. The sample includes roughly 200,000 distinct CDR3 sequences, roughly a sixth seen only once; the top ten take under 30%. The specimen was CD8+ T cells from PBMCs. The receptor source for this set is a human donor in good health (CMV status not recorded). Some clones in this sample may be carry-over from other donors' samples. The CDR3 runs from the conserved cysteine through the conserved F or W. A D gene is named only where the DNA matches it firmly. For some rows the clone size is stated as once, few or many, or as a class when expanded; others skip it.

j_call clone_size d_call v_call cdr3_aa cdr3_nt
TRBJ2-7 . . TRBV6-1 CASRVYSYEQYF TGTGCCAGCAGGGTATACAGCTACGAGCAGTACTTC
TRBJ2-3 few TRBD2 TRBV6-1 CASSYSGGARDTQYF TGTGCCAGCAGTTATAGCGGGGGGGCCCGAGATACGCAGTATTTT
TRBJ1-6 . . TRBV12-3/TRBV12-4 CASSPTSGIPLHF TGTGCCAGCAGTCCTACGTCAGGCATACCCCTCCACTTT
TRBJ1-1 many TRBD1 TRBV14 CASSPTDRDPEAFF TGTGCCAGCAGCCCTACGGACAGGGACCCTGAAGCTTTCTTT
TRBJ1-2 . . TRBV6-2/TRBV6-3 CASSYSTGDGYTF TGTGCCAGCAGTTACTCGACGGGGGACGGCTACACCTTC
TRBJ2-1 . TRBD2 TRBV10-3 CAISELMTSGGDLNEQFF TGTGCCATCAGTGAGTTAATGACTAGCGGGGGGGACTTAAATGAGCAGTTCTTC
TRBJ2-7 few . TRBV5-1 CASSLGQPFRYEQYF TGCGCCAGCAGCTTGGGACAGCCATTCCGCTACGAGCAGTACTTC
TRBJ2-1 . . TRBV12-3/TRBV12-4 CADSGGGEQFF TGTGCCGACTCCGGGGGTGGTGAGCAGTTCTTC
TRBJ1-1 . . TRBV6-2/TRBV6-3 CASSPQWNTEAFF TGTGCCAGCAGCCCTCAGTGGAACACTGAAGCTTTCTTT
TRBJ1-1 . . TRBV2 CASSEVASEAFF TGTGCCAGCAGTGAAGTGGCGTCTGAAGCTTTCTTT
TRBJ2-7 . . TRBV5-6 CASSPGNPSEQYF TGTGCCAGCAGCCCGGGAAATCCCTCCGAGCAGTACTTC
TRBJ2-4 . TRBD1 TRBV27 CATRQGSKNIQYF TGTGCCACCCGACAGGGGAGCAAAAACATTCAGTACTTC
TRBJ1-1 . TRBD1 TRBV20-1 CSADRQGVNTEAFF TGCAGTGCGGACCGACAGGGGGTGAACACTGAAGCTTTCTTT
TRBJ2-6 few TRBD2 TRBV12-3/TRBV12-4 CASRGGRARSGANVLTF TGTGCCAGCAGGGGGGGGAGGGCCCGCTCTGGGGCCAACGTCCTGACTTTC
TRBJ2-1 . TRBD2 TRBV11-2 CASSLLAGGPYNEQFF TGTGCCAGCAGCCTGCTAGCGGGGGGGCCCTACAATGAGCAGTTCTTC
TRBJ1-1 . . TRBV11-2 CASSPRGSPEAFF TGTGCCAGCAGCCCCCGGGGAAGCCCTGAAGCTTTCTTT
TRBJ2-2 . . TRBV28 CASSLPWQGRTGELFF TGTGCCAGCAGTTTACCCTGGCAGGGAAGGACCGGGGAGCTGTTTTTT
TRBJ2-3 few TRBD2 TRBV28 CASSLYLVRAGLDTQYF TGTGCCAGCAGTTTATACCTAGTCAGAGCGGGATTAGATACGCAGTATTTT
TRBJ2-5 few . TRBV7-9 CASSAPKSARETQYF TGTGCCAGCAGCGCCCCTAAATCGGCGAGGGAGACCCAGTACTTC
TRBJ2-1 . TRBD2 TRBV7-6 CASSLAIAGGKNEQFF TGTGCCAGCAGCTTAGCCATAGCGGGGGGGAAAAATGAGCAGTTCTTC
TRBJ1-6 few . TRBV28 CASAGVNSPLHF TGTGCCAGCGCGGGGGTTAATTCACCCCTCCACTTT
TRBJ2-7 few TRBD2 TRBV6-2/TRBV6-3 CASSPWSGGLGYEQYF TGTGCCAGCAGTCCCTGGAGCGGGGGGCTAGGATACGAGCAGTACTTC
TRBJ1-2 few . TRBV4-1 CASSPPGFEGGYTF TGCGCCAGCAGCCCTCCAGGTTTCGAAGGTGGCTACACCTTC
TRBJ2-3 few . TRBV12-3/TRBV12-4 CASRLSADTQYF TGTGCCAGCAGGCTCTCCGCAGATACGCAGTATTTT
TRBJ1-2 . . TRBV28 CASSSLTGGRVHYGYTF TGTGCCAGCAGTTCCCTGACCGGGGGGCGTGTCCACTATGGCTACACCTTC
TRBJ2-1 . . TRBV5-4 CASSSWDNYNEQFF TGTGCCAGCAGCTCGTGGGATAATTACAATGAGCAGTTCTTC
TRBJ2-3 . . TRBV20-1 CSARSTGDRRDTQYF TGCAGTGCTAGATCAACGGGAGACAGACGAGATACGCAGTATTTT
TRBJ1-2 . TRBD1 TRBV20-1 CSADRGSLLSGYTF TGCAGTGCCGACAGGGGCTCCCTCTTATCAGGCTACACCTTC
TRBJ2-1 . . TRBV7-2 CASSLSGYSYNEQFF TGTGCCAGCAGCTTATCCGGGTACTCCTACAATGAGCAGTTCTTC
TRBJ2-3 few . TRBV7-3 CASSLGRGRRDTQYF TGTGCCAGCAGCTTAGGGCGTGGCCGGAGGGATACGCAGTATTTT
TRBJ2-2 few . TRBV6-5 CASSLGVNPGELFF TGTGCCAGCAGTTTAGGGGTCAACCCCGGGGAGCTGTTTTTT
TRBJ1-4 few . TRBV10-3 CAISEGSGGEKLFF TGTGCCATCAGTGAGGGAAGTGGTGGGGAAAAACTGTTTTTT
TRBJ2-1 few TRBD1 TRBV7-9 CASSQRTGVWDEQFF TGTGCCAGCAGCCAGAGGACAGGGGTCTGGGATGAGCAGTTCTTC
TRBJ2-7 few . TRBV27 CASSLSTASSYEQYF TGTGCCAGCAGTTTATCGACAGCAAGCTCCTACGAGCAGTACTTC
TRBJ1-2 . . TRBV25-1 CASSPTAAGYGYTF TGTGCCAGCAGTCCCACAGCGGCCGGGTATGGCTACACCTTC
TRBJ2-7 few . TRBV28 CASSLREIYEQYF TGTGCCAGCAGTTTAAGGGAGATCTACGAGCAGTACTTC
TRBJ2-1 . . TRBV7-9 CASSPSPPRAVNEQFF TGTGCCAGCAGCCCTAGTCCGCCTCGGGCTGTCAATGAGCAGTTCTTC
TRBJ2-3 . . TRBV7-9 CASRRPGESSTDTQYF TGTGCCAGCAGGCGACCAGGGGAATCTAGCACAGATACGCAGTATTTT
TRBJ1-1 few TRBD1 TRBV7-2 CASNKPPTGSPEAFF TGTGCCAGCAACAAACCACCGACAGGGAGCCCTGAAGCTTTCTTT
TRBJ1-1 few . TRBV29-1 CSGWTTTEAFF TGCAGCGGCTGGACAACCACTGAAGCTTTCTTT
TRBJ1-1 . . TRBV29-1 CSVEDRSMNTEAFF TGCAGCGTTGAAGATAGGAGCATGAACACTGAAGCTTTCTTT
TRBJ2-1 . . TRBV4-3 CASSQNPTGHSNEQFF TGCGCCAGCAGCCAAAACCCGACAGGCCACTCCAATGAGCAGTTCTTC
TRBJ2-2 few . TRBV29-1 CSVDHREGNTGELFF TGCAGCGTTGACCACAGGGAGGGGAACACCGGGGAGCTGTTTTTT
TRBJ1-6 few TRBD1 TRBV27 CASSPPPTGGQPLHF TGTGCCAGCAGCCCACCCCCGACAGGGGGACAACCCCTCCACTTT
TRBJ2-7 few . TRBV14 CASSHGGAGYEQYF TGTGCCAGCAGCCATGGTGGGGCAGGCTACGAGCAGTACTTC
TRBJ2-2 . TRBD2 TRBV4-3 CASSLGAGVLFGELFF TGCGCCAGCAGCCTCGGAGCGGGGGTCCTCTTCGGGGAGCTGTTTTTT
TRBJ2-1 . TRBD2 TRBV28 CASSLGASGGATLSEQFF TGTGCCAGCAGTTTAGGGGCTAGCGGGGGGGCTACCCTCAGTGAGCAGTTCTTC
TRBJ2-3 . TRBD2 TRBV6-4 CASSDSWRGGTDTQYF TGTGCCAGCAGTGACTCGTGGCGGGGGGGCACAGATACGCAGTATTTT
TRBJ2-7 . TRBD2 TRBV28 CASSFLASGDYEQYF TGTGCCAGCAGTTTTCTGGCTAGCGGGGACTACGAGCAGTACTTC
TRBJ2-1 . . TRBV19 CASKGGGAVSYNEQFF TGTGCCAGTAAGGGCGGTGGAGCGGTCTCCTACAATGAGCAGTTCTTC
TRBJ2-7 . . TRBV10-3 CAIRRDSSYEQYF TGTGCCATCAGGCGGGACAGCTCCTACGAGCAGTACTTC
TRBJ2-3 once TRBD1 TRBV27 CASSSRDRGRDTQYF TGTGCCAGCAGTTCACGGGACAGGGGTCGCGATACGCAGTATTTT
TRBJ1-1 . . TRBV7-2 CASSLDSIEIPEAFF TGTGCCAGCAGCCTGGACAGCATAGAGATCCCTGAAGCTTTCTTT
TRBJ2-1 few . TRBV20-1 CSAIGPGVNEQFF TGCAGTGCTATCGGACCAGGGGTGAATGAGCAGTTCTTC
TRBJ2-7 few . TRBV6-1 CASSYTEGPYEQYF TGTGCCAGCAGTTATACCGAGGGACCCTACGAGCAGTACTTC
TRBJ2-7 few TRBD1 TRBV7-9 CASSSPDRGRIYEQYF TGTGCCAGCAGCTCGCCCGACAGGGGGCGCATCTACGAGCAGTACTTC
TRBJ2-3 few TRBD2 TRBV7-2 CASSLERTSGALGTDTQYF TGTGCCAGCAGCTTAGAAAGGACTAGCGGGGCCCTCGGCACAGATACGCAGTATTTT